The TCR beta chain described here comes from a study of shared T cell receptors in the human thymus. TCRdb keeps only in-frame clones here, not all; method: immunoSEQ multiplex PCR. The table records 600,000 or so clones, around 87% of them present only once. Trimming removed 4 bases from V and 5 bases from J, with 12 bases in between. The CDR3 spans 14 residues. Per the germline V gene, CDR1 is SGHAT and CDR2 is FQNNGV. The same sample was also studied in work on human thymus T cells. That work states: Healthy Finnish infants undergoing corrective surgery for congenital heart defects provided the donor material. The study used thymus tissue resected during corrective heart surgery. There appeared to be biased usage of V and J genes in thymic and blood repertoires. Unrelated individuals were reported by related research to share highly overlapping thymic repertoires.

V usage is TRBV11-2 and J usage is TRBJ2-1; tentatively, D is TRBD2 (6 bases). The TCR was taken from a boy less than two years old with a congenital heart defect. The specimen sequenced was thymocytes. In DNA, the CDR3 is TGTGCCAGCAGCTCGGGACTCAAAAACAATGAGCAGTTCTTC. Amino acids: CASSSGLKNNEQFF.